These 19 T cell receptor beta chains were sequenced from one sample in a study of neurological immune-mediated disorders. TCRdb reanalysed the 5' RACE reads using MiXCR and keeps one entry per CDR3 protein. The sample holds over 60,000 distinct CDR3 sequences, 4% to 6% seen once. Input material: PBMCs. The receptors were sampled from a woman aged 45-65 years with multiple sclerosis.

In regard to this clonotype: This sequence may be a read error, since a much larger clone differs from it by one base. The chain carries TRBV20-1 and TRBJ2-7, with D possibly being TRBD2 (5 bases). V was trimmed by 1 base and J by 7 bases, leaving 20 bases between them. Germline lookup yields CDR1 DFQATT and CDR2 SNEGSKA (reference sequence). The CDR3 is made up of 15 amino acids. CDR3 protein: CSARAPGKFTGEQYF. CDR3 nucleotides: TGCAGTGCTAGAGCCCCCGGAAAGTTCACGGGGGAGCAGTACTTC.

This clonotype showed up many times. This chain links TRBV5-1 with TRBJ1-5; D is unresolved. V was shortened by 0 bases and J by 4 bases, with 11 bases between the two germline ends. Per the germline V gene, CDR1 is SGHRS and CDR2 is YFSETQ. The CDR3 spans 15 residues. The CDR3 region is CASSLAGQSNQPQHF. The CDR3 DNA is TGCGCCAGCAGCTTGGCTGGGCAGTCGAATCAGCCCCAGCATTTT.

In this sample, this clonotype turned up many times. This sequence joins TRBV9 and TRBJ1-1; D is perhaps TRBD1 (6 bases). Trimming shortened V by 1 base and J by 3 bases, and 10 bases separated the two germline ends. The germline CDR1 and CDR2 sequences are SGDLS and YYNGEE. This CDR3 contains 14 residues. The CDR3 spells CASSVKGGDTEAFF. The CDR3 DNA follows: TGTGCCAGCAGCGTAAAGGGGGGGGACACTGAAGCTTTCTTT.

CDR3 bases: TGCGCCAGCAGCATGGACAGTCGAGGCTACACCTTC. Translated: CASSMDSRGYTF. The rearrangement links TRBV5-1 to TRBJ1-2, with a possible D match to TRBD1 (6 bases). V shed 4 bases and J shed 8 bases, with 12 bases lying between them. CDR1 and CDR2 (germline): SGHRS, YFSETQ. CDR3 length equals 12 residues.

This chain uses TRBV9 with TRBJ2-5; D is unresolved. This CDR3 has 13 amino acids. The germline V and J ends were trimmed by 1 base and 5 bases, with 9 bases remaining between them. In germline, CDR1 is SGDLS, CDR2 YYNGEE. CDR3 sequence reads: CASSVKTMETQYF. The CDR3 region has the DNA TGTGCCAGCAGCGTAAAAACCATGGAGACCCAGTACTTC.

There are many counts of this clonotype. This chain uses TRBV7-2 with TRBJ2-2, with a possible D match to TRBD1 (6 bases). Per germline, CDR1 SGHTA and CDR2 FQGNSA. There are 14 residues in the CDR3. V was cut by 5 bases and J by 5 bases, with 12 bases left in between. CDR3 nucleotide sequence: TGTGCCAGCAGCCGGGACATCTTGACCGGGGAGCTGTTTTTT. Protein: CASSRDILTGELFF. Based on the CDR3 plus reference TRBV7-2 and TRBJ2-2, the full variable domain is GAGVSQSPSNKVTEKGKDVELRCDPISGHTALYWYRQSLGQGLEFLIYFQGNSAPDKSGLPSDRFSAERTGGSVSTLTIQRTQQEDSAVYLCASSRDILTGELFFGEGSRLTVL.

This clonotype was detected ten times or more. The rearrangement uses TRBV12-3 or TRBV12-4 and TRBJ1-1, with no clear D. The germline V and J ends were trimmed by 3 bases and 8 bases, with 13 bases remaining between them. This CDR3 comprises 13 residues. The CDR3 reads CASSFYGRPEAFF. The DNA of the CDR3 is TGTGCCAGCAGTTTTTACGGACGACCAGAAGCTTTCTTT.

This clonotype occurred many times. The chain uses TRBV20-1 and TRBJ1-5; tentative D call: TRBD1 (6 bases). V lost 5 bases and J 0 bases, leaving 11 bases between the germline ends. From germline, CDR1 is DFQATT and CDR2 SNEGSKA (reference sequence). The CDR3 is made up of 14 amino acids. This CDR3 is CSARQAYSNQPQHF. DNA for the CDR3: TGCAGTGCTCGACAGGCCTATAGCAATCAGCCCCAGCATTTT.

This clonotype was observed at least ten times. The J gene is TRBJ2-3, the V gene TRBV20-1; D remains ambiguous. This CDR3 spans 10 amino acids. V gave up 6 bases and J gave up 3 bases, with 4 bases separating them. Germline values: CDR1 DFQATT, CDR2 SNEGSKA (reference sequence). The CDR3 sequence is CSAKTDTQYF. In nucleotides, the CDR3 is TGCAGTGCCAAGACAGATACGCAGTATTTT.

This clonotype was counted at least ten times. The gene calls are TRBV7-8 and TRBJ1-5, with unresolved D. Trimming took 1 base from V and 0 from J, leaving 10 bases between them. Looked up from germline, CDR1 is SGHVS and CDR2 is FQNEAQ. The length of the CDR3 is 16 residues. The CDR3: CASSLGRAASNQPQHF. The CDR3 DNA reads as TGTGCCAGCAGCTTAGGTCGGGCAGCTAGCAATCAGCCCCAGCATTTT.

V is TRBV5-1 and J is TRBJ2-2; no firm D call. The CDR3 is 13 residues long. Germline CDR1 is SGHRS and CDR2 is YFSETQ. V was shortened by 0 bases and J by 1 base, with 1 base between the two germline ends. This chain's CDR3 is CASSLGNTGELFF. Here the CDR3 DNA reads TGCGCCAGCAGCTTGGGGAACACCGGGGAGCTGTTTTTT.

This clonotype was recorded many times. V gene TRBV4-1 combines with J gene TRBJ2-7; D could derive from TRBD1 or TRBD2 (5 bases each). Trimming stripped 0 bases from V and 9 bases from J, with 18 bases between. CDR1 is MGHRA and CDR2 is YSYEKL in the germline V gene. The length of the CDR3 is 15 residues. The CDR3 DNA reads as TGCGCCAGCAGCCAAGATCTTTATGGGGGAAGGAGGCAGTACTTC. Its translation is CASSQDLYGGRRQYF.

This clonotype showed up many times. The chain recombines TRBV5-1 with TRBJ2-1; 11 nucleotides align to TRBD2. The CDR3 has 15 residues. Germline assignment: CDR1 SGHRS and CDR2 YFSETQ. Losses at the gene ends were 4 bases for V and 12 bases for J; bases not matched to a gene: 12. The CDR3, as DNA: TGCGCCAGCAGCCCAGGAGGACTAGCGGGTCAGGGGCAGTTCTTC. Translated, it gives CASSPGGLAGQGQFF.

The CDR3 sequence is CASSRPGTTGANVLTF. CDR3 nucleotides: TGTGCCAGCAGCCGCCCAGGGACTACTGGGGCCAACGTCCTGACTTTC. The rearrangement links TRBV6-5 to TRBJ2-6; 7 nucleotides match TRBD2. The CDR3 totals 16 residues. CDR1 is MNHEY and CDR2 is SVGAGI in the germline V gene. Losses at the gene ends were 6 bases for V and 2 bases for J; bases not matched to a gene: 7.

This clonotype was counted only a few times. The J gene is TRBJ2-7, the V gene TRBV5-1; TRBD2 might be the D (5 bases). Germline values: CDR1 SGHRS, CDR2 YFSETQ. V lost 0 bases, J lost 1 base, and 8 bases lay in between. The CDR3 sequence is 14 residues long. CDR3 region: CASSLGPGSYEQYV. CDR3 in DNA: TGCGCCAGCAGCTTGGGTCCGGGATCCTACGAGCAGTACGTC.

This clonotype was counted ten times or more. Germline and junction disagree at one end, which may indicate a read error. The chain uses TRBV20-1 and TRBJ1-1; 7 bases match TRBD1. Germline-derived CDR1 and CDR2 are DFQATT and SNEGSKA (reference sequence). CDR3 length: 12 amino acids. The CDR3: CSGRQGETEAFF. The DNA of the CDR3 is TGCAGTGGTAGACAGGGCGAGACTGAAGCTTTCTTT.

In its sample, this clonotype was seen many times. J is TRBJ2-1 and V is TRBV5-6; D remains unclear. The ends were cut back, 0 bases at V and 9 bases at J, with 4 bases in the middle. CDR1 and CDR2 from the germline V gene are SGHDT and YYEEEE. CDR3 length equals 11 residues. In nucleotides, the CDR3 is TGTGCCAGCAGCTTGGCGAGTGAGCAGTTCTTC. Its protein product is CASSLASEQFF.

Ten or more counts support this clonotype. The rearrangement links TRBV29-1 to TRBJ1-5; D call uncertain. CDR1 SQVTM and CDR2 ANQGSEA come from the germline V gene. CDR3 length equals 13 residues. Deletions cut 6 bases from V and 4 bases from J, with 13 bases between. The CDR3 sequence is CSVRTDANQPQHF. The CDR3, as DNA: TGCAGCGTCCGGACGGACGCGAATCAGCCCCAGCATTTT. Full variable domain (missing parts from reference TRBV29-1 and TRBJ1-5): SAVISQKPSRDICQRGTSLTIQCQVDSQVTMMFWYRQQPGQSLTLIATANQGSEATYESGFVIDKFPISRPNLTFSTLTVSNMSPEDSSIYLCSVRTDANQPQHFGDGTRLSIL.

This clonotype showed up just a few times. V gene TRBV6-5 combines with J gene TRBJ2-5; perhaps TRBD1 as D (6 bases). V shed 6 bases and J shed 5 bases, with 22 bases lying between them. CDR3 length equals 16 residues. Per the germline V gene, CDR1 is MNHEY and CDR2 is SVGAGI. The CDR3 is CASRTLGTPRGETQYF. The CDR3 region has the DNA TGTGCCAGCAGAACGCTGGGGACCCCGAGGGGGGAGACCCAGTACTTC.